Below, 11 T cell receptor beta chains from the same sample are listed, as sequenced in a study of regulatory T cells in long-lasting Graves disease. Time point here: newly diagnosed GD, antithyroid drugs for less than 3 months. Scientists built the TCR library using RNA that was extracted from PBMCs. For TCR beta, libraries came from iRepertoire HTBI primers and Arm-PCR of CDR3 regions. TCRdb itself ran the multiplex PCR reads through MiXCR, one entry per CDR3 protein. The table lists 550,000 or so distinct CDR3 sequences, around 11% of them singletons. These same records also appear under a second study, on T cells in Graves' hyperthyroidism and ophthalmopathy.

The sample consisted of peripheral blood mononuclear cells (PBMCs), taken at new diagnosis, from a patient treated with antithyroid drugs. The receptor set was obtained from a woman in her twenties or thirties with Graves disease.

The chain uses TRBV28 and TRBJ2-4; D might be TRBD1 or TRBD2, each matching 5 bases. The CDR3 runs to 18 residues. Germline V gene lookup returns CDR1 MDHEN and CDR2 SYDVKM. Trimming left V 6 bases short and J 1 base short, with 22 bases between. This chain's CDR3 is CASSGAGPGPMAKNIQYF. The CDR3 DNA is TGTGCCAGCAGCGGGGCGGGTCCGGGTCCTATGGCCAAAAACATTCAGTACTTC.

There are many counts of this clonotype. V is TRBV27 and J is TRBJ2-7; D is possibly TRBD1 (6 bases). Trimming shortened V by 5 bases and J by 2 bases, and 16 bases separated the two germline ends. CDR3 size: 15 residues. Germline V gene sequence: CDR1 MNHEY, CDR2 SMNVEV (reference sequence). The DNA of the CDR3 is TGTGCCAGCAGTGCGATTGGGACACCTCCCTACGAGCAGTACTTC. Amino acids: CASSAIGTPPYEQYF.

This chain links TRBV2 with TRBJ1-2, with 8 nucleotides matching TRBD1. The CDR3 spans 14 residues. V shed 8 bases, J shed 3 bases, and the junction held 8 bases outside the gene matches. Per the germline V gene, CDR1 is SNHLY and CDR2 is FYNNEI. The CDR3: CASLDGQGDYGYTF. In DNA, the CDR3 is TGTGCCAGCCTAGATGGACAGGGCGACTATGGCTACACCTTC. The complete variable domain, with remaining parts taken from reference TRBV2 and TRBJ1-2, reads EPEVTQTPSHQVTQMGQEVILRCVPISNHLYFYWYRQILGQKVEFLVSFYNNEISEKSEIFDDQFSVERPDGSNFTLKIRSTKLEDSAMYFCASLDGQGDYGYTFGSGTRLTVV.

Ten or more counts support this clonotype. This chain connects TRBV2 to TRBJ1-1, with D possibly being TRBD1 (5 bases). Trimming removed 11 bases at V and 6 bases at J, with 19 bases between. Per the germline V gene, CDR1 is SNHLY and CDR2 is FYNNEI. The CDR3 is made up of 13 amino acids. The CDR3 DNA follows: TGTGCCGGGGGGGTGACCCCGGGAGCTGAAGCTTTCTTT. This sequence encodes CAGGVTPGAEAFF.

There are many counts of this clonotype. V is TRBV2 and J is TRBJ2-1, with 7 positions matching TRBD2. Looked up from germline, CDR1 is SNHLY and CDR2 is FYNNEI. V dropped 4 bases and J dropped 2; count of bases not matched to a gene: 5. The CDR3 length is 15 residues. CDR3 loop: CASSGEGGAYNEQFF. As DNA, the CDR3 is TGTGCCAGCAGTGGGGAGGGAGGGGCCTACAATGAGCAGTTCTTC.

There are many counts of this clonotype. The genes are TRBV6-4 and TRBJ2-7, with TRBD2 identical over 11 bases. The germline gives CDR1 MRHNA, CDR2 SNTAGT. This CDR3 has 16 residues. With V trimmed by 5 bases and J by 3 bases, 9 bases remained unmatched. CDR3 bases: TGTGCCAGCAGTCACTTCTTAGCGGGAGGGATCTACGAGCAGTACTTC. Its translation: CASSHFLAGGIYEQYF.

The gene calls are TRBV2 and TRBJ2-1, with 7 bases that match TRBD2. J was trimmed by 6 bases and V by 6 bases; bases with no gene match: 11. CDR1 and CDR2 from the germline V gene are SNHLY and FYNNEI. The CDR3 covers 15 residues. The CDR3 DNA reads TGTGCCAGCAGCGGGATCGCGGGAGACCCCAATGAGCAGTTCTTC. Residues: CASSGIAGDPNEQFF.

This clonotype showed up many times. CDR3 amino acids: CASRPRTILENQPQHF. CDR3 in DNA: TGTGCCAGCAGGCCTAGGACAATTCTAGAGAATCAGCCCCAGCATTTT. The chain links TRBV28 to TRBJ1-5, with TRBD1 as a possible D gene (5 bases). CDR1 and CDR2 (germline): MDHEN, SYDVKM. The CDR3 extends over 16 amino acids. The ends were cut back, 6 bases at V and 4 bases at J, with 19 bases in the middle.

This clonotype was found many times. The rearrangement links TRBV5-1 to TRBJ2-2; possibly TRBD1 for D (5 bases). The V end was cut by 4 bases, the J end by 4 bases, with 14 bases between. Looked up from germline, CDR1 is SGHRS and CDR2 is YFSETQ. The CDR3 is 15 amino acids. CDR3 in amino acids: CASSPPKGITGELFF. The CDR3 nucleotides read TGCGCCAGCAGCCCGCCCAAGGGGATCACCGGGGAGCTGTTTTTT.

The sample holds a few counts of this clonotype. V usage is TRBV13 and J usage is TRBJ2-1, with D tentatively TRBD1 or TRBD2 (5 bases each). Germline-derived CDR1 and CDR2 are PRHDT and FYEKMQ (reference sequence). Trimming removed 2 bases from V and 13 bases from J, with 12 bases in between. CDR3 length: 12 amino acids. This CDR3 reads CASSLTRGGQFF. For the CDR3, the DNA is TGTGCCAGCAGCTTAACACGTGGGGGTCAGTTCTTC. Full variable domain (outside the CDR3, taken from reference TRBV13 and TRBJ2-1): AAGVIQSPRHLIKEKRETATLKCYPIPRHDTVYWYQQGPGQDPQFLISFYEKMQSDKGSIPDRFSAQQFSDYHSELNMSSLELGDSALYFCASSLTRGGQFFGPGTRLTVL.

This clonotype was found many times. The rearrangement joins TRBV2 to TRBJ2-3; the match to TRBD2 covers 10 bases. The germline CDR1 and CDR2 sequences are SNHLY and FYNNEI. The CDR3 loop spans 13 amino acids. V was pared by 9 bases and J by 5 bases, with 5 bases of the junction left unmatched. CDR3: CASLWTSGDTQYF. The CDR3 nucleotides read TGTGCCAGTCTTTGGACTAGCGGAGATACGCAGTATTTT.